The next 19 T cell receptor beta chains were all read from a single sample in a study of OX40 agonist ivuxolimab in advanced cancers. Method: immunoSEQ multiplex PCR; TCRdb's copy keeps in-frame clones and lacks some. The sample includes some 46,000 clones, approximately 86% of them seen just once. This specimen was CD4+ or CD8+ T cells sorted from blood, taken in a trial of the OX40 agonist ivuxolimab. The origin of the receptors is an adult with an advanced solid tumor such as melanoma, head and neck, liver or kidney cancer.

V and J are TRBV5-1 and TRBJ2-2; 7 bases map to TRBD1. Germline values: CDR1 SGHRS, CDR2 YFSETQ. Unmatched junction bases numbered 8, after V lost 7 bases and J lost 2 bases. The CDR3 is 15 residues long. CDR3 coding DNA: TGCGCCAGCTTGGATGGGACAGTTAACACCGGGGAGCTGTTTTTT. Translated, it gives CASLDGTVNTGELFF.

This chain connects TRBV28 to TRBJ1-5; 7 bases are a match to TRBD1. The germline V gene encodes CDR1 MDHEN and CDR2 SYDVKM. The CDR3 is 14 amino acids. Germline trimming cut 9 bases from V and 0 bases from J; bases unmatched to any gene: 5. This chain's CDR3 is CASSTGDSNQPQHF. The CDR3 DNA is TGTGCCAGTTCCACAGGGGATAGCAATCAGCCCCAGCATTTT.

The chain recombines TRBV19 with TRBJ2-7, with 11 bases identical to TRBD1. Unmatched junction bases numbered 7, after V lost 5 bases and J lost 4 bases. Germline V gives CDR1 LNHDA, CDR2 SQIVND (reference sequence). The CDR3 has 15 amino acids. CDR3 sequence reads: CASSAGQGAGYEQYF. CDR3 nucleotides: TGTGCCAGTAGTGCAGGACAGGGGGCAGGTTACGAGCAGTACTTC.

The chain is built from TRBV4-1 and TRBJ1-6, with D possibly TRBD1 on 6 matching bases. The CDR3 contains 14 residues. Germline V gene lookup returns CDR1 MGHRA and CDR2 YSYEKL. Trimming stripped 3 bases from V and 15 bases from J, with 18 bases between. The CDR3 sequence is CASSHIGGSLDLHF. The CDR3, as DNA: TGCGCCAGCAGCCATATAGGGGGGTCCCTCGACCTCCACTTT.

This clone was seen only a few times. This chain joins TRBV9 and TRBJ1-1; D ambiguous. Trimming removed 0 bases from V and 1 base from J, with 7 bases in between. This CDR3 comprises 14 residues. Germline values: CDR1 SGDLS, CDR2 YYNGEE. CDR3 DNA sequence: TGTGCCAGCAGCGTAGCAGGCAAGAACACTGAAGCTTTCTTT. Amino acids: CASSVAGKNTEAFF.

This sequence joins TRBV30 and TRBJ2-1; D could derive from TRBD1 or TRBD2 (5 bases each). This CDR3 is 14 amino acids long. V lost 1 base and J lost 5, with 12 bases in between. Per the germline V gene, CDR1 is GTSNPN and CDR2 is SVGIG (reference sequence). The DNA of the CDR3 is TGTGCCTGGAGTGGAGGGGTGGGGGACAATGAGCAGTTCTTC. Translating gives CAWSGGVGDNEQFF. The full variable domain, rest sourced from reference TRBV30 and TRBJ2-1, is SQTIHQWPATLVQPVGSPLSLECTVEGTSNPNLYWYRQAAGRGLQLLFYSVGIGQISSEVPQNLSASRPQDRQFILSSKKLLLSDSGFYLCAWSGGVGDNEQFFGPGTRLTVL.

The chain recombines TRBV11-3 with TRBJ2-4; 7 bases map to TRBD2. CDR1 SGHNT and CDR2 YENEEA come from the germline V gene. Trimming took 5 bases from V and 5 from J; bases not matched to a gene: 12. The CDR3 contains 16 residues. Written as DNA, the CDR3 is TGTGCCAGCAGCCAATCTTCCTCGAGCGGGGAAAACATTCAGTACTTC. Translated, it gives CASSQSSSSGENIQYF.

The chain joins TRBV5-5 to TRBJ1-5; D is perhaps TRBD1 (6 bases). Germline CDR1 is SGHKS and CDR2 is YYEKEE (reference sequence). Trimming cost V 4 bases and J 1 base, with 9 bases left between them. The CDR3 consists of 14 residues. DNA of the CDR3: TGTGCCAGCAGCCTGGGACACAGCAATCAGCCCCAGCATTTT. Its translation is CASSLGHSNQPQHF.

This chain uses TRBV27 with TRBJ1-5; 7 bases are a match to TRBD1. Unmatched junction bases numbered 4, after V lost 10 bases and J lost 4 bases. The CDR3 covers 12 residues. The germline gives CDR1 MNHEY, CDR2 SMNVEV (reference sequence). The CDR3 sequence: CATGTENQPQHF. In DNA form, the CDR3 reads TGTGCCACCGGGACAGAGAATCAGCCCCAGCATTTT.

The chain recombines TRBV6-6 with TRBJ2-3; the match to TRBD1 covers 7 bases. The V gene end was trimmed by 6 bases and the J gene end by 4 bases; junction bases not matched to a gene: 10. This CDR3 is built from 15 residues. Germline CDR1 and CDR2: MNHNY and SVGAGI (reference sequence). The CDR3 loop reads CASSRGQSHSDTQYF. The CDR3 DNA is TGTGCCAGCAGCCGGGGACAGTCACATTCAGATACGCAGTATTTT.

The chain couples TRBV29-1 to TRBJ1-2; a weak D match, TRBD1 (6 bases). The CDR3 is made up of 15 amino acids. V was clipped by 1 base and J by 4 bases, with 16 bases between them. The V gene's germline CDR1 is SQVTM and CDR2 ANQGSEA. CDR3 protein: CSVEGGGGPIYGYTF. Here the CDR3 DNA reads TGCAGCGTTGAAGGAGGGGGGGGACCGATCTATGGCTACACCTTC.

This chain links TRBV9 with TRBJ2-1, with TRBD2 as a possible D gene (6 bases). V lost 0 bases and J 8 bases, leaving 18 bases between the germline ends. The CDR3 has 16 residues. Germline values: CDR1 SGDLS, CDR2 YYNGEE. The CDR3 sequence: CASSVGLEGLFDEQFF. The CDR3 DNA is TGTGCCAGCAGCGTAGGGCTGGAAGGACTATTCGATGAGCAGTTCTTC.

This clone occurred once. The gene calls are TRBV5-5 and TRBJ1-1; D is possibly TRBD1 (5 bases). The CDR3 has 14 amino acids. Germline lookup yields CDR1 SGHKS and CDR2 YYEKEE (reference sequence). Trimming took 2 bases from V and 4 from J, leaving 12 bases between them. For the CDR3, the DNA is TGTGCCAGCAGCTTACCAGGGCCGGGCACTGAAGCTTTCTTT. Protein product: CASSLPGPGTEAFF.

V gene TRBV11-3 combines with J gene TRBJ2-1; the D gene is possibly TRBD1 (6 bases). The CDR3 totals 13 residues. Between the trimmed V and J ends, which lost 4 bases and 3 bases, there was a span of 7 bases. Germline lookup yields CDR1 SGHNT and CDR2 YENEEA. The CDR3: CASSSQGYNEQFF. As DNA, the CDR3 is TGTGCCAGCAGCTCACAGGGCTACAATGAGCAGTTCTTC.

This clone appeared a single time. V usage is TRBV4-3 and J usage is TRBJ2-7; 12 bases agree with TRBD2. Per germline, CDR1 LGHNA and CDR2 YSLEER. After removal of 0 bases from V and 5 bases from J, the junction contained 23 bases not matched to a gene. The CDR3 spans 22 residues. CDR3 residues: CASSQEWVGDLAGGLFWNEQYF. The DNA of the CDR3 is TGCGCCAGCAGCCAAGAGTGGGTGGGAGACCTAGCGGGGGGGCTGTTTTGGAACGAGCAGTACTTC.

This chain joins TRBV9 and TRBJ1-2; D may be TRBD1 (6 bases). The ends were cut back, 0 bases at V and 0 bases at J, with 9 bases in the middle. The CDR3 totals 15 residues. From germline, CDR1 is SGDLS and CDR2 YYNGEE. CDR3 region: CASSVGGAPNYGYTF. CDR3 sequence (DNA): TGTGCCAGCAGCGTAGGGGGGGCGCCTAACTATGGCTACACCTTC.

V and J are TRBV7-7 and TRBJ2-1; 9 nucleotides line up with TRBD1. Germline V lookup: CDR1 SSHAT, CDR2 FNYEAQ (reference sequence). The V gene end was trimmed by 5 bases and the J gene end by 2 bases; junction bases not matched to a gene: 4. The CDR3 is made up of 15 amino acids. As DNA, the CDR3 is TGTGCCAGCAGCCCGCGGGACAGGGCCTACAATGAGCAGTTCTTC. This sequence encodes CASSPRDRAYNEQFF. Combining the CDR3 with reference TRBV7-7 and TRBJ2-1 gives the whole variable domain GAGVSQSPRYKVTKRGQDVTLRCDPISSHATLYWYQQALGQGPEFLTYFNYEAQPDKSGLPSDRFSAERPEGSISTLTIQRTEQRDSAMYRCASSPRDRAYNEQFFGPGTRLTVL.

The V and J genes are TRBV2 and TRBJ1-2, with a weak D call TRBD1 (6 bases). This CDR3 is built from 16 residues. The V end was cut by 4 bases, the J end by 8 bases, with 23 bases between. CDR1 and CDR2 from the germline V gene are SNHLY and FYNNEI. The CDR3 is CASSVGEVTGTHGYTF. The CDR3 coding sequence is TGTGCCAGCAGTGTCGGGGAGGTGACAGGTACTCACGGCTACACCTTC.

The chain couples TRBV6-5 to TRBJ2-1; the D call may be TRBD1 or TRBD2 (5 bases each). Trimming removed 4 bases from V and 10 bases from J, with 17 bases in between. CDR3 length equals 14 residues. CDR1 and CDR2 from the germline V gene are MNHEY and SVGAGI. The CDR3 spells CASSFYTGAVEQFF. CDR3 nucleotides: TGTGCCAGCAGTTTCTATACCGGGGCAGTCGAGCAGTTCTTC.